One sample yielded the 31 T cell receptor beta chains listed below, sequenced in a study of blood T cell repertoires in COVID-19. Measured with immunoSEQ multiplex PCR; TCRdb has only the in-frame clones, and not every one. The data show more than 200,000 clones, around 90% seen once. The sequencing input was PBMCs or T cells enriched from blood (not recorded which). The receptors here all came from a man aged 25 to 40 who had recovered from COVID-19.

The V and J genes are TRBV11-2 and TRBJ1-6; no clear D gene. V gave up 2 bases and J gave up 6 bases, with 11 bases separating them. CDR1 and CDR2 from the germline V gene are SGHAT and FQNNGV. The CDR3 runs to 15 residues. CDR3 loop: CASSLQVDGNSPLHF. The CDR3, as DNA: TGTGCCAGCAGCTTACAGGTGGATGGTAATTCACCCCTCCACTTT.

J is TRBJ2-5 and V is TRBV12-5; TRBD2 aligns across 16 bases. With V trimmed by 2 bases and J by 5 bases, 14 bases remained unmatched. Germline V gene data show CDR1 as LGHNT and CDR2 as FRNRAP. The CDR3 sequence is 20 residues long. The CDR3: CASGLSPGTSGRASMETQYF. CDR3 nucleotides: TGTGCTAGTGGTTTGTCCCCCGGGACTAGCGGGAGGGCCAGTATGGAGACCCAGTACTTC.

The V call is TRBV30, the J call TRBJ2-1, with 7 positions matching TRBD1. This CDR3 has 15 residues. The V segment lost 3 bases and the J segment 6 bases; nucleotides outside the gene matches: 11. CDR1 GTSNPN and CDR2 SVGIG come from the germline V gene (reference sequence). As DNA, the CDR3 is TGTGCCTGGAGCCGCAGGGGGTGGGACAGCAATGAGCAGTTCTTC. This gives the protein CAWSRRGWDSNEQFF.

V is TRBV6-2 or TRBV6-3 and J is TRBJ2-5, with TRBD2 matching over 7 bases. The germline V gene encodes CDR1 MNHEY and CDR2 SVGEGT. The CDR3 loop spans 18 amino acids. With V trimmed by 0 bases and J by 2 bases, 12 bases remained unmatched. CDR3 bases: TGTGCCAGCAGTTACTCGATCTTCAAGGCGGGGGTACAAGAGACCCAGTACTTC. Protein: CASSYSIFKAGVQETQYF.

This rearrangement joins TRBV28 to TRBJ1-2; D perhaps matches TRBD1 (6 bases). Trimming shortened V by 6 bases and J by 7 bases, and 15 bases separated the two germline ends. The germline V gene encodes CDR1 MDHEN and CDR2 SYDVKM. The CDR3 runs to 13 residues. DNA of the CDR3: TGTGCCAGCAGCCCAGGACAGCAGATTGGCTACACCTTC. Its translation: CASSPGQQIGYTF.

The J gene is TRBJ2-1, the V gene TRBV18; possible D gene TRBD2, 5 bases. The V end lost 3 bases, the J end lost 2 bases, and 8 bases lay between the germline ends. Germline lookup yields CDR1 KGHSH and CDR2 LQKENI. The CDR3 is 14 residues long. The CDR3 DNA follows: TGTGCCAGCTCACCCGCGGGCCCCTACAATGAGCAGTTCTTC. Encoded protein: CASSPAGPYNEQFF.

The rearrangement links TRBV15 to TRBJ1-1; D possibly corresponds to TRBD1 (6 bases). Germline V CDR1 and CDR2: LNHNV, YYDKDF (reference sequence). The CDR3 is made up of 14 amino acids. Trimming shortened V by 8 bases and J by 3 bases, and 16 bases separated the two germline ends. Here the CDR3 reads CATGGGRLHTEAFF. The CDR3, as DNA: TGTGCCACCGGGGGGGGCAGGCTGCACACTGAAGCTTTCTTT.

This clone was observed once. For the CDR3, the DNA is TGCGCCAGCAGCCCACCAGGGGTTGAGCAGTACTTC. Encoded protein: CASSPPGVEQYF. The rearrangement joins TRBV4-1 to TRBJ2-7, with D perhaps matching TRBD1 (6 bases). Germline V lookup: CDR1 MGHRA, CDR2 YSYEKL. The CDR3 loop spans 12 amino acids. The germline V and J ends were trimmed by 4 bases and 7 bases, with 11 bases remaining between them.

As DNA, the CDR3 is TGTGCCTGGGCGAGAGCGAATGGCTACACCTTC. This encodes CAWARANGYTF. The rearrangement joins TRBV30 to TRBJ1-2; D uncertain. This CDR3 comprises 11 residues. Germline V gene lookup returns CDR1 GTSNPN and CDR2 SVGIG (reference sequence). The V gene lost 5 bases and the J gene lost 6 bases, with 10 bases spanning the gap.

In DNA, the CDR3 is TGTGCCAGCAGTTCAACGGGGGGGAATGAAAAACTGTTTTTT. Translation gives CASSSTGGNEKLFF. The chain couples TRBV27 to TRBJ1-4; a weak D match, TRBD1 (5 bases). This CDR3 spans 14 amino acids. Germline assignment: CDR1 MNHEY and CDR2 SMNVEV (reference sequence). V gave up 4 bases and J gave up 5 bases, with 11 bases separating them.

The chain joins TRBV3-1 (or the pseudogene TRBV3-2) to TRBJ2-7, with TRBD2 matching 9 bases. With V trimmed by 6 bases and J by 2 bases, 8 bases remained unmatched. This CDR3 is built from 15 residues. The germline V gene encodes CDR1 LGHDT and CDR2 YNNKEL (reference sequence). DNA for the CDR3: TGTGCCAGCAGTCCGATGGCTAGCGGGGCCTACGAGCAGTACTTC. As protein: CASSPMASGAYEQYF.

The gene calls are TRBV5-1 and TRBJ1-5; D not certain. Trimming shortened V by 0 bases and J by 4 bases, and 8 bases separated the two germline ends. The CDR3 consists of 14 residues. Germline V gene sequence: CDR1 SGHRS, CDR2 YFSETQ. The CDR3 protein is CASSLDSFNQPQHF. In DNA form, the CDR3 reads TGCGCCAGCAGCTTGGACAGCTTTAATCAGCCCCAGCATTTT.

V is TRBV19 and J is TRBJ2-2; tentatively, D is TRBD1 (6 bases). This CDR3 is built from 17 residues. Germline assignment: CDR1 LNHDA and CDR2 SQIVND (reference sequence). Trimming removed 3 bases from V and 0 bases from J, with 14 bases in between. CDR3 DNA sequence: TGTGCCAGTAGTATGTTTTCAGGGGATTCGAACACCGGGGAGCTGTTTTTT. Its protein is CASSMFSGDSNTGELFF.

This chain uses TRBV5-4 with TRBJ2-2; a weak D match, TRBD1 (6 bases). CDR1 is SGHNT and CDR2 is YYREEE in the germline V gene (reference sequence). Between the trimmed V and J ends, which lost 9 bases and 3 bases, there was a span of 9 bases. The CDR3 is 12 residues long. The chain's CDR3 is CATRTDTGELFF. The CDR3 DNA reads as TGTGCCACGCGGACAGACACCGGGGAGCTGTTTTTT.

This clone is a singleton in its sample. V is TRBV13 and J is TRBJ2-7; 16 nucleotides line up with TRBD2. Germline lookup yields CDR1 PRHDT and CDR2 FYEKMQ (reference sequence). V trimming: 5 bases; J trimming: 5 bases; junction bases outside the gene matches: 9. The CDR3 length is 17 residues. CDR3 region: CASSRRGLAGGPNEQYF. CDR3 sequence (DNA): TGTGCCAGCAGCCGAAGGGGACTAGCGGGAGGGCCTAACGAGCAGTACTTC.

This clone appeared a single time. The CDR3 reads CASSHYREGRSEQFF. The CDR3 bases are TGTGCCAGCAGCCACTATAGGGAGGGCCGCAGTGAGCAGTTCTTC. The V gene is TRBV3-1 (or the pseudogene TRBV3-2), the J gene TRBJ2-1; TRBD2 agrees at 7 bases. Germline V CDR1 and CDR2: LGHDT, YNNKEL (reference sequence). The CDR3 has 15 residues. Trimming removed 3 bases from V and 9 bases from J; junction bases left unmatched: 11.

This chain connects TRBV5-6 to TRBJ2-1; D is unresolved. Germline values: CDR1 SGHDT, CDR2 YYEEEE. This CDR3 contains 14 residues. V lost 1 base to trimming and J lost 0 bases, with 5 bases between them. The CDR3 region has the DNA TGTGCCAGCAGCTTGAAGAGCTCCTACAATGAGCAGTTCTTC. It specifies CASSLKSSYNEQFF.

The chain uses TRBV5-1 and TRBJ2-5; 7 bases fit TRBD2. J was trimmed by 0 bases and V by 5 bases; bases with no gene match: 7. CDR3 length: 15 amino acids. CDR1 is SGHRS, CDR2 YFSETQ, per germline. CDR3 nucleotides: TGCGCCAGCAGGACCAAAGCGGGGAACCAAGAGACCCAGTACTTC. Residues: CASRTKAGNQETQYF. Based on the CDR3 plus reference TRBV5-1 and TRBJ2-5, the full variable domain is KAGVTQTPRYLIKTRGQQVTLSCSPISGHRSVSWYQQTPGQGLQFLFEYFSETQRNKGNFPGRFSGRQFSNSRSEMNVSTLELGDSALYLCASRTKAGNQETQYFGPGTRLLVL.

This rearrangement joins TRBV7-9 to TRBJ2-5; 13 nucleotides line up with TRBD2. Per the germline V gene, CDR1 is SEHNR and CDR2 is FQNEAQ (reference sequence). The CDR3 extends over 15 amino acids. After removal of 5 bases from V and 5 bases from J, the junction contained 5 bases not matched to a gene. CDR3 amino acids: CASSQLAGGRETQYF. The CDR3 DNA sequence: TGTGCCAGCAGCCAACTAGCGGGGGGGCGGGAGACCCAGTACTTC.

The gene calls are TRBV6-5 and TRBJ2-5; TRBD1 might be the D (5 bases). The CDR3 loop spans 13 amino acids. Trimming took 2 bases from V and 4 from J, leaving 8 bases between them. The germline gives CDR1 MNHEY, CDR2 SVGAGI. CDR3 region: CASSYNRRETQYF. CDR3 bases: TGTGCCAGCAGTTACAACAGGCGAGAGACCCAGTACTTC.

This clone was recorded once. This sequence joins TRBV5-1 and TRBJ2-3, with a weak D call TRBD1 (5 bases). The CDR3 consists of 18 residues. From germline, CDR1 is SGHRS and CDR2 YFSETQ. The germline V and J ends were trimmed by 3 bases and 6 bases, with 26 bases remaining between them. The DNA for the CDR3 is TGCGCCAGCAGCTGGGCCTCCCTGACAGTCGAAAATGGGGATACGCAGTATTTT. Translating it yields CASSWASLTVENGDTQYF.

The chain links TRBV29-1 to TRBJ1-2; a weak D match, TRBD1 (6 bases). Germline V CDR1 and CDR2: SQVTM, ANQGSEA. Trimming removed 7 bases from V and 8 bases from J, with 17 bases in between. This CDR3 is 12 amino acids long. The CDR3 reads CSGKDPGHGYTF. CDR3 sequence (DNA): TGCAGCGGAAAGGATCCGGGACACGGCTACACCTTC.

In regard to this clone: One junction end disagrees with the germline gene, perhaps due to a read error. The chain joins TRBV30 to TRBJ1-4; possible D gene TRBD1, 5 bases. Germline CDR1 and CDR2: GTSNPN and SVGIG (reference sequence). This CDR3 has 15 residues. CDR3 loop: CAWSVPQTVNEKLFF. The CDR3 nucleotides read TGTGCCTGGAGTGTACCTCAGACAGTCAATGAAAAATTGTTTTTT.

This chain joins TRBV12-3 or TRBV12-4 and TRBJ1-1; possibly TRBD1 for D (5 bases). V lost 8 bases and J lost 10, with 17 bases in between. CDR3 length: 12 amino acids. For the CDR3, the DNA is TGTGCCAGCCAGGTTGGGGCTGTTGGAGCTTTCTTT. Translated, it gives CASQVGAVGAFF.

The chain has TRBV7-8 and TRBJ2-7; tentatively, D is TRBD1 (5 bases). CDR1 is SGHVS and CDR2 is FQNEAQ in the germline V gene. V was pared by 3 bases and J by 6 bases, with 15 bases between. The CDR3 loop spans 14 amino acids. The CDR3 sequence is CASSLQGFSLEQYF. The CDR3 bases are TGTGCCAGCAGCTTGCAGGGTTTCTCCCTCGAGCAGTACTTC.

Written as DNA, the CDR3 is TGTGCCAGCAGTTTTCCTACATATCGGGACAAAAACATTCAGTACTTC. Its translation is CASSFPTYRDKNIQYF. The rearrangement joins TRBV28 to TRBJ2-4, with D possibly being TRBD2 (5 bases). Germline lookup yields CDR1 MDHEN and CDR2 SYDVKM. The CDR3 covers 16 residues. V was clipped by 3 bases and J by 3 bases, with 15 bases between them.

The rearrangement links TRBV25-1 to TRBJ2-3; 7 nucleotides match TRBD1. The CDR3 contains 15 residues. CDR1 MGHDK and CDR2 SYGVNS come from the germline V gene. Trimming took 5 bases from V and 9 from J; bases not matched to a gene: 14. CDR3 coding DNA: TGTGCCAGCAGTTTTGACGGACAGGTAGAGACCACGCAGTATTTT. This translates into CASSFDGQVETTQYF. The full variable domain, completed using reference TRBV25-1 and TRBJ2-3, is EADIYQTPRYLVIGTGKKITLECSQTMGHDKMYWYQQDPGMELHLIHYSYGVNSTEKGDLSSESTVSRIRTEHFPLTLESARPSHTSQYLCASSFDGQVETTQYFGPGTRLTVL.

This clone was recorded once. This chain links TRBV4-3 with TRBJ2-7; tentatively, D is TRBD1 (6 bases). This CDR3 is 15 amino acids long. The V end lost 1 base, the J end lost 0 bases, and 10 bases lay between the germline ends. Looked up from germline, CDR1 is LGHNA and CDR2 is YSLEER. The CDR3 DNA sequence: TGCGCCAGCAGCCAAGTGACAGGTCCCTCCTACGAGCAGTACTTC. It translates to CASSQVTGPSYEQYF.

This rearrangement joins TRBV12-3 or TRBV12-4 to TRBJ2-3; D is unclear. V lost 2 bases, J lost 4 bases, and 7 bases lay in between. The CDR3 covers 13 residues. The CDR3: CASSLFPADTQYF. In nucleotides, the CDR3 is TGTGCCAGCAGTTTATTCCCGGCAGATACGCAGTATTTT.

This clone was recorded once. The CDR3 loop is CASSPLRGQDLTYEQYF. The DNA of the CDR3 is TGCGCCAGCAGCCCTCTGCGTGGACAGGACCTTACCTACGAGCAGTACTTC. The chain combines TRBV4-1 with TRBJ2-7; 7 positions agree with TRBD1. Germline CDR1 is MGHRA and CDR2 is YSYEKL. This CDR3 comprises 17 residues. J was trimmed by 2 bases and V by 4 bases; bases with no gene match: 14.

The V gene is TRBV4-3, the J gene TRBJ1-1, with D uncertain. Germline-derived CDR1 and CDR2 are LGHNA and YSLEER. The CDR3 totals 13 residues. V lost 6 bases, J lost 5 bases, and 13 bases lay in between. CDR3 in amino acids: CASSRLAGTEAFF. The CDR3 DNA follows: TGCGCCAGCAGTCGCTTAGCGGGGACTGAAGCTTTCTTT.